This T cell receptor beta chain was sequenced in a study of spatial heterogeneity in lung cancer. As to this clonotype: Its antigen is unidentified.

The time point was: sample taken at primary tumor resection. Researchers sequenced whole RNA taken from tumor, nontumor lung or frozen PBMC without sorting. Trimming removed 0 bases from V and 5 bases from J, with 13 bases in between. The CDR3 runs to 15 residues. The germline V gene has CDR1 LGHNA and CDR2 YNFKEQ. One entry per CDR3 protein results from TCRdb running MiXCR on the 5' RACE reads. This table holds over 4,000 distinct CDR3 sequences, around 6.7% found once. Overall study findings and caveats: Counts that tracked tumor mutation counts were those of expanded intratumoral alpha and beta TCRs.

The starting material was lung tumor tissue, obtained at surgery. This sequence originates from a male donor with early-stage non-small cell lung cancer. The rearrangement joins TRBV4-2 to TRBJ1-2; a possible D gene is TRBD1 (5 bases). The CDR3 coding sequence is TGTGCCAGCAGCCAAGATAGGGGAGGATATTATGGCTACACCTTC. Protein: CASSQDRGGYYGYTF.